The following is a T cell receptor (beta chain) sequence with its context. The antigen is not known. The data were obtained in a study of immune evolution from preneoplasia to lung adenocarcinoma. Trimming cost V 4 bases and J 7 bases, with 15 bases left between them. Germline V gene sequence: CDR1 SGHNT, CDR2 YYREEE (reference sequence). The CDR3 extends over 14 amino acids. Profiling relied on immunoSEQ multiplex PCR, and the TCRdb table lists in-frame clones only, not all of them. The table lists 7,000 to 8,500 clones, around 74% of them singletons. Study results and caveats: Top clone share appeared to fall from AAH through AIS, MIA, adenocarcinoma. Normal lung had highest clonality; later lesions appeared denser, more diverse. T cell clonality was higher in KRAS-mutant than EGFR-mutant or wild-type nodules.

This receptor was obtained from a donor aged 70 or over with lung adenocarcinoma. Some clones in this sample may be carry-over from other donors' samples. The sequencing sample was made of FFPE atypical adenomatous hyperplasia tissue from the lung. Specified subset: atypical adenomatous hyperplasia (AAH), lung preneoplasia. The gene calls are TRBV5-4 and TRBJ1-5; maybe TRBD1 (6 bases). The CDR3 nucleotides are TGTGCCAGCAGCCGGGGGCCCAACGTCCAGCCCCAGCATTTT. This codes for CASSRGPNVQPQHF.